This T cell receptor (beta chain) was recorded in a study of cytomegalovirus exposure and HLA in healthy donors. Per the germline V gene, CDR1 is SGHRS and CDR2 is YFSETQ. The CDR3 length is 14 residues. V shed 3 bases, J shed 1 base, and the junction held 2 bases outside the gene matches. The protocol was immunoSEQ multiplex PCR, while the TCRdb copy is restricted to in-frame clones and leaves out a portion. The sample gives 100,000 to 120,000 clones, approximately 96% of which show up once; roughly 0.67% is in the top ten. The donors formed part of the roughly 120-subject validation cohort, distinct from the approximately 640-subject first cohort.

This receptor was obtained from a woman between 18 and 29 years old in good health and CMV-seronegative. The sample comprised PBMCs. The V and J genes are TRBV5-1 and TRBJ1-1; 8 bases map to TRBD1. The DNA for the CDR3 is TGCGCCAGCAGCTGGGGGACAGGGAACACTGAAGCTTTCTTT. Its protein is CASSWGTGNTEAFF.